The clone carrying this TCR beta chain was seen more than once but under ten times. The target antigen is unknown. Sequencing used immunoSEQ multiplex PCR; TCRdb keeps in-frame clones, though not all of them. Here the sample spans about 73,000 clones, about 81% being singletons. This entry belongs to a study of OX40 agonist ivuxolimab in advanced cancers. On the study more broadly: The patients received agonistic anti-OX40 (CD134) antibody ivuxolimab. Mean age 60 years, range about 23 to 80; roughly 82% male.

Study-wide results and caveats: Doses of 0.1 to 3.0 mg/kg were accompanied by clonal expansion of CD4+ and CD8+ blood T cells by week 6. CD4+ T cells averaged fewer expanded clones than CD8+ T cells.

The sequence came from an adult with an advanced solid tumor such as melanoma, head and neck, liver or kidney cancer. The sample here was CD4+ or CD8+ T cells sorted from blood, taken in a trial of the OX40 agonist ivuxolimab.

CDR3 DNA sequence: TGTGCCGCAGAAGCCACCACAGATACGCAGTATTTT. As protein: CAAEATTDTQYF. V and J are TRBV30 and TRBJ2-3; D unclear. Germline V gene lookup returns CDR1 GTSNPN and CDR2 SVGIG (reference sequence). Trimming cost V 8 bases and J 2 bases, with 11 bases left between them. This CDR3 region has 12 residues.